This TCR beta chain was documented in a study of neurological immune-mediated disorders. Trimming took 4 bases from V and 1 from J, leaving 8 bases between them. Per the germline V gene, CDR1 is SGDLS and CDR2 is YYNGEE. The CDR3 length is 13 residues. Over 180 million TCR-beta sequences, together covering 15-18 subjects, were produced by every individual sequencing run that was carried out. A single record per CDR3 protein comes from TCRdb applying MiXCR to the 5' RACE reads. This sample has over 30,000 distinct CDR3 sequences, with 10% to 15% found just once. Study-wide results and limits: CDR3 amino acid sequences found in expanded clones were never shared across subjects, suggesting private repertoires in all groups.

This clonotype was counted many times. The antigen is undetermined. Regarding time point: longitudinal time-point 2. The chain carries TRBV9 and TRBJ1-1; tentative D call: TRBD1 (5 bases). Sequenced input: PBMCs. This TCR derives from a woman between 40 and 50 years old in good health. CDR3 coding DNA: TGTGCCAGCAGCTACGGACAGAACACTGAAGCTTTCTTT. Amino acid sequence: CASSYGQNTEAFF.